Sequencing of this T cell receptor (beta chain) was carried out in a study of hypomethylating agent response in myelodysplastic syndrome. Study findings and constraints: After treatment, novel clonotypes emerged more in responders, contracted ones more in non-responders.

Profiling relied on immunoSEQ multiplex PCR, and the TCRdb table lists in-frame clones only, not all of them. The sample lists about 5,900 clones, 87% occurring once. The CDR3 runs to 17 residues. Germline CDR1 SNHLY, CDR2 FYNNEI. Trimming took 4 bases from V and 5 from J; bases not matched to a gene: 14. Comments on this clone: Its antigen is not known.

The material sequenced was bone marrow, taken before or after starting hypomethylating agent treatment for myelodysplastic syndrome (not recorded which). The TCR sequence derives from a human donor with myelodysplastic syndrome. The gene calls are TRBV2 and TRBJ2-1, with 7 bases fitting TRBD1. The CDR3 is CASSVGIRGQSHNEQFF. Here the CDR3 DNA reads TGTGCCAGCAGTGTGGGCATTAGGGGACAGTCGCACAATGAGCAGTTCTTC.